A selection of T cell receptor beta chains follows, all from one sample in a study of regulatory T cells in long-lasting Graves disease. TCRdb itself ran the multiplex PCR reads through MiXCR, one entry per CDR3 protein. The sample shows approximately 400,000 distinct CDR3 sequences, roughly 15% of them seen only once. This sample comprised peripheral blood mononuclear cells (PBMCs), obtained at new diagnosis, from a patient treated with antithyroid drugs. These receptors were collected from a female donor with Graves disease. Each CDR3 is given with its conserved first and last residue. Each record gives: clone size, D gene, V gene, J gene, CDR3 DNA, CDR3 protein. D genes are given only for firm matches. Clone size appears in some rows only: once, few, many, or a class for an expanded clone.

>many|TRBD1|TRBV29-1|TRBJ2-7
TGCAGCGTTGGGACCTGGGACAGACAGTTCTACGAGCAGTACTTC
CSVGTWDRQFYEQYF
>many|-|TRBV27|TRBJ2-7
TGTGCCAGCAGTCCAACTCCGGGGGAGTACGAGCAGTACTTC
CASSPTPGEYEQYF
>many|-|TRBV4-3|TRBJ1-1
TGCGCCAGCAGCCAAGTTGGAGGGGATGGTCGAGCTTTCTTT
CASSQVGGDGRAFF
>many|-|TRBV7-2|TRBJ2-7
TGTGCCAGCAGCTTAGCGCCGGCTCTGCTCTCCTACGAGCAGTACTTC
CASSLAPALLSYEQYF
>many|-|TRBV9|TRBJ1-2
TGTGCCAGCAGCCCCCATAGGTGGGCCGTCACTAACTATGGCTACACCTTC
CASSPHRWAVTNYGYTF
>many|-|TRBV28|TRBJ2-5
TGTGCCAGCAAAAACCTCGGGAGCAGGGTCCAAGAGACCCAGTACTTC
CASKNLGSRVQETQYF
>many|-|TRBV7-9|TRBJ2-1
TGTGCCAGCAAGGGGTTGGCAGATGAGGACAAGTCGTACAATGAGCAGTTCTTC
CASKGLADEDKSYNEQFF
>many|-|TRBV12-3/TRBV12-4|TRBJ2-5
TGTGCCAGCAGTTTGGGGACGCAAGAGACCCAGTACTTC
CASSLGTQETQYF
>many|-|TRBV28|TRBJ2-1
TGTGCCAGCAGTTCCTCCGGACTGGGTGGGGGCAATGAGCAGTTCTTC
CASSSSGLGGGNEQFF
>-|-|TRBV7-7|TRBJ2-7
TGTGCCAGCAGCCCCGACATCCGGGGGGAGCAGTACTTC
CASSPDIRGEQYF
>few|-|TRBV9|TRBJ2-1
TGTGCCAGCAGCGTAGGCCGGGAGCAGTTCTTC
CASSVGREQFF
>-|-|TRBV28|TRBJ2-7
TGTGCCAGCAGTTCTGGTGGGTATGACGAGCAGTACTTC
CASSSGGYDEQYF
>many|TRBD1|TRBV10-2|TRBJ1-1
TGCGCCACCAAGGACAGGGGGCATGCTGAAGCTTTCTTT
CATKDRGHAEAFF
>few|TRBD2|TRBV20-1|TRBJ2-5
TGCAATGCTAGGACTAGCGGGACCCCCGCGGGGGCCCAGTACTTC
CNARTSGTPAGAQYF
>-|-|TRBV12-3/TRBV12-4|TRBJ1-1
TGTGCCAGCAGTTTCGACAGGACACGGGAGTTAAGCATGAACACTGAAGCTTTCTTT
CASSFDRTRELSMNTEAFF
>many|-|TRBV12-3/TRBV12-4|TRBJ2-7
TGTGCCAGCAGTTTAGTGGACGGCGGGTACTACGAGCAGTACTTC
CASSLVDGGYYEQYF
>many|-|TRBV24-1|TRBJ2-1
-
CATSDFGEGQGGNEQFF
>many|TRBD1|TRBV11-2|TRBJ2-2
TGTGCCAGCAGCTTCCAGACAGGGTCCGCCGGGGAGCTGTTTTTT
CASSFQTGSAGELFF
>few|TRBD2|TRBV14|TRBJ2-1
TGTGCCAGCAGCCAATATATGAAAAGCGGGGTTCACAATGAGCAGTTCTTC
CASSQYMKSGVHNEQFF
>few|-|TRBV6-2/TRBV6-3|TRBJ2-7
TGTGCCAGCAGTTACTTACGGGCGGACGAGCAGTACTTC
CASSYLRADEQYF
>many|TRBD1|TRBV15|TRBJ2-5
TGTGCCACTAACCGGGACAGGGGAGGAGAGACCCAGTACTTC
CATNRDRGGETQYF
>many|-|TRBV28|TRBJ1-2
TGTGCCAGCAGCAACCGCGGCGAGTCCTACTATGGCTACACCTTC
CASSNRGESYYGYTF
>many|TRBD1|TRBV12-3/TRBV12-4|TRBJ1-5
TGTGCCAGCAGGCCCAACCAAGGGACAGACCTCTATAGCAATCAGCCCCAGCATTTT
CASRPNQGTDLYSNQPQHF
>many|TRBD1|TRBV4-1|TRBJ1-5
TGCGCCAGCAGCCATGTGGGACAGACCAATCAGCCCCAGCATTTT
CASSHVGQTNQPQHF
>many|-|TRBV2|TRBJ1-3
TGTGCCAGCAGCCAACAGGGAGACACCATATATTTT
CASSQQGDTIYF
>many|-|TRBV12-3/TRBV12-4|TRBJ1-1
TGTGCCAGCAGTGGCTTACAGTCTAACACTGAAGCTTTCTTT
CASSGLQSNTEAFF
>many|TRBD1|TRBV6-1|TRBJ2-5
TGTGCCAGCAGCGAAAAGGGACAGGCTTTTGAGGCCCAGTACTTC
CASSEKGQAFEAQYF
>few|-|TRBV2|TRBJ1-2
TGTGCCAGACTAAAGGATGGCTACACCTTC
CARLKDGYTF
>many|-|TRBV12-3/TRBV12-4|TRBJ1-2
TGTGCCAGCAGATATCCCGGGACATCCTATGGCTACACCTTC
CASRYPGTSYGYTF
>many|-|TRBV20-1|TRBJ2-3
TGCAGTGCTAGATTGGGATATCATACGCAGTATTTT
CSARLGYHTQYF
>many|TRBD1|TRBV6-5|TRBJ1-4
TGTGCCAGCAGTTTGTACAGGACAGGGGAGGGGGAAAAACTGTTTTTT
CASSLYRTGEGEKLFF